The 4 T cell receptor beta chains below were found in one sample sequenced in a study of early T cells in non-severe SARS-CoV-2 infection. TCRdb used MiXCR to reprocess the 5' RACE reads, holding one entry per CDR3 protein. The sample lists 50,000 to 65,000 distinct CDR3 sequences, roughly an eighth occurring once. Source material: whole blood. The receptors come from an adult who was a healthcare worker with PCR-confirmed SARS-CoV-2 infection or an uninfected control (not recorded which).

The genes are TRBV30 and TRBJ1-2; D unresolved. Trimming cost V 5 bases and J 3 bases, with 19 bases left between them. The germline gives CDR1 GTSNPN, CDR2 SVGIG (reference sequence). This CDR3 comprises 15 residues. CDR3 in amino acids: CAWRPIGTPHYGYTF. CDR3 nucleotide sequence: TGTGCCTGGCGGCCCATCGGCACCCCTCACTATGGCTACACCTTC. The complete variable domain, with remaining parts taken from reference TRBV30 and TRBJ1-2, reads SQTIHQWPATLVQPVGSPLSLECTVEGTSNPNLYWYRQAAGRGLQLLFYSVGIGQISSEVPQNLSASRPQDRQFILSSKKLLLSDSGFYLCAWRPIGTPHYGYTFGSGTRLTVV.

This clonotype has at least ten counts. The chain employs TRBV18 and TRBJ1-2; no firm D call. This CDR3 region has 13 residues. The V end was cut by 2 bases, the J end by 2 bases, with 6 bases between. The germline gives CDR1 KGHSH, CDR2 LQKENI. The CDR3 reads CASSPAVNYGYTF. CDR3 DNA sequence: TGTGCCAGCTCACCAGCGGTGAACTATGGCTACACCTTC.

Ten or more counts support this clonotype. The chain carries TRBV7-6 and TRBJ1-1; D is possibly TRBD1 (6 bases). There are 16 residues in the CDR3. V was pared by 1 base and J by 0 bases, with 12 bases between. Germline CDR1 reads SGHVS; CDR2 reads FNYEAQ. The CDR3 loop reads CASSLVQGPMNTEAFF. DNA of the CDR3: TGTGCCAGCAGCTTAGTACAGGGTCCAATGAACACTGAAGCTTTCTTT.

The rearrangement uses TRBV11-2 and TRBJ2-7; D not resolved. With 7 bases removed from V and 6 bases from J, the gap between germline ends came to 13 bases. CDR3 length equals 12 residues. Germline assignment: CDR1 SGHAT and CDR2 FQNNGV. CDR3 region: CASKGVTGEQYF. The CDR3 bases are TGTGCCAGCAAAGGAGTAACTGGCGAGCAGTACTTC.